The 28 T cell receptor beta chains below were found in one sample sequenced in a study of T cells after yellow fever vaccination. TCRdb re-called the 5' RACE reads through MiXCR, storing one row per CDR3 protein. This sample yields approximately 300,000 distinct CDR3 sequences, of which 9.5% to 12% are seen a single time; over 3% belongs to the top ten. The sequencing here drew on CD4+ T cells sorted from PBMCs, taken 45 days after the yellow fever booster vaccination. The receptor source for this set is a man aged 18 to 30 who received the YFV17D yellow fever vaccine.

This clonotype was seen repeatedly, ten times or more. The chain recombines TRBV28 with TRBJ2-4; 7 bases line up with TRBD1. J lost 9 bases, V lost 7 bases, and 9 bases had no gene match. This CDR3 is 13 amino acids long. CDR1 and CDR2 from the germline V gene are MDHEN and SYDVKM. CDR3 sequence: CASTAAGTAIQYF. In nucleotides, the CDR3 is TGTGCCAGCACCGCAGCCGGGACAGCCATTCAGTACTTC.

This chain links TRBV7-2 with TRBJ2-2; no definite D call. V was pared by 5 bases and J by 7 bases, with 14 bases between. There are 14 residues in the CDR3. CDR1 is SGHTA, CDR2 FQGNSA, per germline. Here the CDR3 reads CASSPLGQDGELFF. DNA for the CDR3: TGTGCCAGCAGCCCATTAGGGCAGGACGGGGAGCTGTTTTTT.

The chain recombines TRBV6-5 with TRBJ2-1, with TRBD2 matching 8 bases. CDR1 and CDR2 from the germline V gene are MNHEY and SVGAGI. The V and J ends lost 2 bases and 6 bases, in that order; junction bases with no gene match: 3. The CDR3 has 14 residues. The CDR3 coding sequence is TGTGCCAGCAGTTACGGGGGGACTAGCAATGAGCAGTTCTTC. It specifies CASSYGGTSNEQFF.

This clonotype was seen at least ten times. The chain uses TRBV5-1 and TRBJ2-1, with 7 positions matching TRBD2. Germline-derived CDR1 and CDR2 are SGHRS and YFSETQ. This CDR3 contains 15 residues. V gave up 2 bases and J gave up 8 bases; unmatched junction bases: 10. CDR3 loop: CASSLRLGGKDEQFF. The CDR3 nucleotides are TGCGCCAGCAGCTTAAGGTTGGGGGGGAAGGATGAGCAGTTCTTC.

The rearrangement joins TRBV30 to TRBJ2-1; D not resolved. The CDR3 runs to 13 residues. CDR1 and CDR2 (germline): GTSNPN, SVGIG (reference sequence). The V end lost 4 bases, the J end lost 0 bases, and 7 bases lay between the germline ends. The CDR3 is CAWTKNSYNEQFF. CDR3 nucleotides: TGTGCCTGGACAAAAAACTCCTACAATGAGCAGTTCTTC.

The chain has TRBV29-1 and TRBJ2-3, with D unresolved. The V end was cut by 5 bases, the J end by 4 bases, with 16 bases between. This CDR3 comprises 14 residues. The germline gives CDR1 SQVTM, CDR2 ANQGSEA. CDR3 nucleotides: TGCAGCGTTACTCGGACGCCTGGCGCAGATACGCAGTATTTT. Amino acid sequence: CSVTRTPGADTQYF.

A few counts support this clonotype. The chain links TRBV20-1 to TRBJ1-1; D unclear. CDR1 and CDR2 from the germline V gene are DFQATT and SNEGSKA (reference sequence). Trimming cost V 3 bases and J 5 bases, with 13 bases left between them. The CDR3 is made up of 13 amino acids. The CDR3 nucleotides read TGCAGTGCTAGGGAGCCCCCGGGGACTGAAGCTTTCTTT. Its translation is CSAREPPGTEAFF.

The rearrangement joins TRBV7-8 to TRBJ1-6; 7 bases match TRBD1. Looked up from germline, CDR1 is SGHVS and CDR2 is FQNEAQ. V gave up 6 bases and J gave up 2 bases; unmatched junction bases: 13. This CDR3 spans 18 amino acids. CDR3 loop: CASRTDPSGGTYNSPLHF. The DNA of the CDR3 is TGTGCCAGCAGGACCGATCCATCAGGGGGAACCTATAATTCACCCCTCCACTTT.

This clonotype was counted between two and nine times. The chain employs TRBV4-1 and TRBJ1-5, with D possibly being TRBD1 (6 bases). Between the trimmed V and J ends, which lost 5 bases and 1 base, there was a span of 15 bases. Germline CDR1 is MGHRA and CDR2 is YSYEKL. The CDR3 has 16 residues. The CDR3 region has the DNA TGCGCCAGCAGCTCTTCGCGGGGGCCGAGCAATCAGCCCCAGCATTTT. This encodes CASSSSRGPSNQPQHF.

This clonotype has only a few counts. V gene TRBV2 combines with J gene TRBJ2-7; TRBD2 might be the D (5 bases). Germline assignment: CDR1 SNHLY and CDR2 FYNNEI. Trimming shortened V by 5 bases and J by 0 bases, and 11 bases separated the two germline ends. This CDR3 comprises 14 residues. In nucleotides, the CDR3 is TGTGCCAGCAGTACTAGTGAGAGCTCCTACGAGCAGTACTTC. Protein product: CASSTSESSYEQYF.

This clonotype has ten or more counts. The chain employs TRBV9 and TRBJ2-5, with 9 bases matching TRBD1. This CDR3 region has 15 residues. Per germline, CDR1 SGDLS and CDR2 YYNGEE. After removal of 3 bases from V and 2 bases from J, the junction contained 5 bases not matched to a gene. The CDR3 bases are TGTGCCAGCAGCGAGGGACAGGGAATACAAGAGACCCAGTACTTC. The encoded protein is CASSEGQGIQETQYF.

This chain joins TRBV10-2 and TRBJ2-3; no clear D gene. Between the trimmed V and J ends, which lost 2 bases and 4 bases, there was a span of 4 bases. The CDR3 loop spans 12 amino acids. Germline V gene sequence: CDR1 WSHSY, CDR2 SAAADI. The CDR3 loop reads CASSEEADTQYF. Here the CDR3 DNA reads TGCGCCAGCAGTGAGGAGGCAGATACGCAGTATTTT.

V is TRBV7-3 and J is TRBJ1-2; D not certain. Germline loops: CDR1 SGHTA, CDR2 FQGTGA. V was pared by 2 bases and J by 2 bases, with 6 bases between. The CDR3 length is 13 residues. CDR3 sequence (DNA): TGTGCCAGCAGCTTAGAGCACAACTATGGCTACACCTTC. It encodes CASSLEHNYGYTF.

This clonotype was seen repeatedly, ten times or more. This chain uses TRBV18 with TRBJ2-3; 7 positions match TRBD2. V lost 3 bases to trimming and J lost 3 bases; unmatched junction nucleotides: 9. Germline V gene data show CDR1 as KGHSH and CDR2 as LQKENI. This CDR3 comprises 16 residues. The CDR3 nucleotides read TGTGCCAGCTCACCCCCTCGGGGCGGGGGAACAGATACGCAGTATTTT. It encodes CASSPPRGGGTDTQYF.

This clonotype was observed a handful of times. The chain joins TRBV6-5 to TRBJ2-3; D is uncertain. The CDR3 runs 14 residues. V lost 2 bases and J lost 3, with 9 bases in between. Per the germline V gene, CDR1 is MNHEY and CDR2 is SVGAGI. The CDR3 nucleotides are TGTGCCAGCAGTTACAATGGGTTAACAGATACGCAGTATTTT. It is translated as CASSYNGLTDTQYF.

The chain couples TRBV9 to TRBJ2-1, with D possibly called TRBD1 or TRBD2 (7 bases each). V was pared by 2 bases and J by 7 bases, with 16 bases between. The CDR3 runs 15 residues. The germline V gene has CDR1 SGDLS and CDR2 YYNGEE. The CDR3 loop reads CASSVQGGARNEQFF. The CDR3 DNA reads as TGTGCCAGCAGCGTTCAGGGGGGGGCGAGGAATGAGCAGTTCTTC.

This sequence joins TRBV30 and TRBJ2-5; D remains unclear. V shed 0 bases and J shed 5 bases, with 10 bases lying between them. Germline values: CDR1 GTSNPN, CDR2 SVGIG (reference sequence). The CDR3 contains 13 residues. CDR3 sequence (DNA): TGTGCCTGGAGTGTAGGCAGTCGGGAGACCCAGTACTTC. Translation: CAWSVGSRETQYF.

This clonotype was seen only a few times. CDR3 bases: TGCGCCAGCAGCCAGCGCACCCCGACAGGGTTCAGGGAAAAACTGTTTTTT. It is translated as CASSQRTPTGFREKLFF. This chain joins TRBV4-3 and TRBJ1-4; 7 bases fit TRBD1. The ends lost 3 bases at V and 8 bases at J; junction bases unmatched: 15. There are 17 residues in the CDR3. Germline loops: CDR1 LGHNA, CDR2 YSLEER.

V is TRBV6-2 or TRBV6-3 and J is TRBJ2-4; possible D gene TRBD2, 6 bases. Germline CDR1 reads MNHEY; CDR2 reads SVGEGT. The CDR3 length is 15 residues. Between the trimmed V and J ends, which lost 5 bases and 4 bases, there was a span of 15 bases. The chain's CDR3 is CASSGVWGRKNIQYF. CDR3 bases: TGTGCCAGCAGTGGGGTGTGGGGGAGGAAAAACATTCAGTACTTC.

This chain uses TRBV5-6 with TRBJ2-2; D gene unclear. Germline CDR1 reads SGHDT; CDR2 reads YYEEEE. CDR3 size: 11 residues. Between the trimmed V and J ends, which lost 4 bases and 7 bases, there was a span of 5 bases. CDR3 nucleotide sequence: TGTGCCAGCAGCCGTGGCGGGGAGCTGTTTTTT. Translating gives CASSRGGELFF.

This clonotype was seen only a few times. J is TRBJ1-5 and V is TRBV4-3, with TRBD1 matching 9 bases. From germline, CDR1 is LGHNA and CDR2 YSLEER. The length of the CDR3 is 15 residues. With V trimmed by 0 bases and J by 7 bases, 4 bases remained unmatched. The CDR3 here is CASSQDRDRVQPQHF. CDR3 coding DNA: TGCGCCAGCAGCCAAGATCGGGACAGGGTCCAGCCCCAGCATTTT.

V and J are TRBV20-1 and TRBJ1-6; D remains ambiguous. The germline CDR1 and CDR2 sequences are DFQATT and SNEGSKA (reference sequence). V lost 0 bases to trimming and J lost 3 bases, with 9 bases between them. There are 15 residues in the CDR3. As DNA, the CDR3 is TGCAGTGCTAGAGAGCAGACACGCTATAATTCACCCCTCCACTTT. It translates to CSAREQTRYNSPLHF.

This clonotype has a handful of counts. The chain recombines TRBV19 with TRBJ1-4; D not resolved. This CDR3 region has 13 residues. The V gene's germline CDR1 is LNHDA and CDR2 SQIVND (reference sequence). The V end lost 4 bases, the J end lost 8 bases, and 11 bases lay between the germline ends. In DNA, the CDR3 is TGTGCCAGTAGTAGGACGGCCTACGAAAAACTGTTTTTT. Protein: CASSRTAYEKLFF.

This clonotype appeared many times. The genes are TRBV4-3 and TRBJ1-6; D is ambiguous. In germline, CDR1 is LGHNA, CDR2 YSLEER. Trimming cost V 1 base and J 0 bases, with 7 bases left between them. The CDR3 contains 16 residues. CDR3 amino acids: CASSQALSSYNSPLHF. The CDR3 region has the DNA TGCGCCAGCAGCCAAGCCCTAAGCTCCTATAATTCACCCCTCCACTTT.

This chain uses TRBV14 with TRBJ1-5; D not resolved. Trimming took off 3 bases at V and 5 bases at J, with 8 bases between the two ends. Germline CDR1 and CDR2: SGHDN and FVKESK. There are 13 residues in the CDR3. The CDR3 DNA reads TGTGCCAGCAGCCATGGAGACGATCAGCCCCAGCATTTT. Translation gives CASSHGDDQPQHF.

This chain connects TRBV5-1 to TRBJ2-5, with 8 bases aligning to TRBD1. The CDR3 has 15 amino acids. With V trimmed by 4 bases and J by 4 bases, 9 bases remained unmatched. Germline assignment: CDR1 SGHRS and CDR2 YFSETQ. CDR3 residues: CASSKTGAAGETQYF. The DNA for the CDR3 is TGCGCCAGCAGCAAGACAGGGGCGGCGGGAGAGACCCAGTACTTC.

This clonotype was seen more than once but under ten times. CDR3 in amino acids: CASRTSTVNTEAFF. CDR3 DNA: TGTGCCAGTAGAACCTCGACAGTGAACACTGAAGCTTTCTTT. The chain employs TRBV19 and TRBJ1-1; D might be TRBD1 (5 bases). CDR3 length equals 14 residues. Germline CDR1 LNHDA, CDR2 SQIVND (reference sequence). Trimming cost V 6 bases and J 0 bases, with 11 bases left between them.

This clonotype was counted only a few times. The rearrangement uses TRBV3-1 and TRBJ1-2, with 8 bases that match TRBD1. Germline V gives CDR1 LGHDT, CDR2 YNNKEL (reference sequence). The CDR3 is 14 amino acids. V dropped 4 bases and J dropped 7; count of bases not matched to a gene: 8. CDR3 amino acids: CASSLGRQGSGYTF. CDR3 nucleotides: TGTGCCAGCAGCCTCGGAAGACAGGGGTCTGGCTACACCTTC. The full variable domain, rest sourced from reference TRBV3-1 and TRBJ1-2, is DTAVSQTPKYLVTQMGNDKSIKCEQNLGHDTMYWYKQDSKKFLKIMFSYNNKELIINETVPNRFSPKSPDKAHLNLHINSLELGDSAVYFCASSLGRQGSGYTFGSGTRLTVV.